This T cell receptor (beta chain) was found in a study of blood T cell repertoires in COVID-19. Turning to the study itself: COVID-19 samples collected from the United States, Italy and Spain covered acute and convalescent phases. In each case, the material was cDNA or gDNA derived from T cells, B-cell-depleted T cells, or PBMCs.

Per the original methods: Estimation of nucleated cell counts relied on the amplification of reference gene primers. Profiled with immunoSEQ multiplex PCR; TCRdb holds only in-frame clones, not every one. V, J and clone size derive from that table, while D and trimming were established from the DNA sequence. Among about 36,000 clones, roughly 73% were seen once, and the ten largest hold 33%. What was sequenced was peripheral blood. This TCR was recovered from a man aged 55 to 69 with acute or convalescent COVID-19.

CDR3 sequence: CASRGQGRGSEQYF. In DNA form, the CDR3 reads TGTGCCAGCAGAGGACAGGGAAGAGGTTCCGAGCAGTACTTC. V is TRBV28 and J is TRBJ2-7; 8 bases align to TRBD1. CDR3 size: 14 residues. V was pared by 6 bases and J by 6 bases, with 10 bases of the junction left unmatched. Germline V gene lookup returns CDR1 MDHEN and CDR2 SYDVKM.